This T cell receptor (beta chain) came from a study of T cell responses to AZD1222 COVID-19 vaccine. Trimming pared 3 bases from V and 1 base from J, leaving 6 bases between. Germline V gene lookup returns CDR1 SGHTA and CDR2 FQGTGA. The CDR3 is 13 amino acids. TCRdb keeps only in-frame clones here, not all; method: immunoSEQ multiplex PCR. Among about 130,000 clones listed, 85% to 95% were seen once. The V gene is TRBV7-3, the J gene TRBJ2-5; D is unclear. Sequencing was performed on peripheral blood, taken on day 0 of AZD1222 vaccination. The TCR was taken from an adult in good health. The CDR3 DNA is TGTGCCAGCAGCTTTAACAGCCAAGAGACCCAGTACTTC. Translation gives CASSFNSQETQYF.